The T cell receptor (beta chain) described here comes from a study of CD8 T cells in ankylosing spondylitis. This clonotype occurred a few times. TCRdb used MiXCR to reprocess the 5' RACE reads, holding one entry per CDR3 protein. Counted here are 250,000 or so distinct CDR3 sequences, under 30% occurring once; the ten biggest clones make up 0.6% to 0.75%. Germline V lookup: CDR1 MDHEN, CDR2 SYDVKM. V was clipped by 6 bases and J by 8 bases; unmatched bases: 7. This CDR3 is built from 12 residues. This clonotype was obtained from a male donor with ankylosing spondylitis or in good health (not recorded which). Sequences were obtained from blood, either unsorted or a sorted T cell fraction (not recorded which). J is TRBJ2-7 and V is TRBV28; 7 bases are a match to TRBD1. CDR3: CASSTDRAKQYF. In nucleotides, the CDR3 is TGTGCCAGCAGCACCGACAGGGCCAAGCAGTACTTC.